Listed here are 30 T cell receptor beta chains from one sample, sequenced in a study of control samples from healthy donors and cancer patients. Only in-frame clones appear in the TCRdb table, and some are missing; sequencing was by immunoSEQ multiplex PCR. The sample records roughly 150,000 clones, 85% to 90% being singletons. The sequenced sample was blood. The source of these receptors is a man aged 18 to 30 in good health.

J is TRBJ1-3 and V is TRBV5-4, with TRBD1 as a possible D gene (6 bases). Looked up from germline, CDR1 is SGHNT and CDR2 is YYREEE (reference sequence). This CDR3 region has 16 residues. Trimming shortened V by 1 base and J by 0 bases, and 11 bases separated the two germline ends. The CDR3 region has the DNA TGTGCCAGCAGCTTGACAGGGTCTTACTCTGGAAACACCATATATTTT. Translation gives CASSLTGSYSGNTIYF.

The genes are TRBV28 and TRBJ1-3; possible D gene TRBD1, 6 bases. V was trimmed by 6 bases and J by 4 bases, leaving 25 bases between them. The germline V gene has CDR1 MDHEN and CDR2 SYDVKM. The CDR3 covers 18 residues. This chain's CDR3 is CASSSDSFIKGEGNTIYF. CDR3 coding DNA: TGTGCCAGCAGCTCGGATAGCTTTATTAAGGGGGAAGGAAACACCATATATTTT.

The V call is TRBV30, the J call TRBJ2-3; 9 positions agree with TRBD2. V lost 6 bases, J lost 0 bases, and 7 bases stayed unmatched. Germline V gene sequence: CDR1 GTSNPN, CDR2 SVGIG (reference sequence). The CDR3 has 15 amino acids. CDR3 protein: CACNSAGGSTDTQYF. The CDR3 nucleotides are TGTGCCTGTAATTCGGCGGGGGGGAGCACAGATACGCAGTATTTT.

The rearrangement links TRBV9 to TRBJ2-5; the D call may be TRBD1 or TRBD2 (5 bases each). Trimming cost V 6 bases and J 5 bases, with 20 bases left between them. The CDR3 is 15 amino acids. From germline, CDR1 is SGDLS and CDR2 YYNGEE. CDR3 protein: CASTLSWGEGETQYF. The CDR3 bases are TGTGCCAGCACATTGTCCTGGGGCGAGGGGGAGACCCAGTACTTC.

J is TRBJ2-2 and V is TRBV4-1; no firm D call. The CDR3 sequence is 15 residues long. From germline, CDR1 is MGHRA and CDR2 YSYEKL. Trimming removed 0 bases at V and 0 bases at J, with 5 bases between. The CDR3 loop is CASSQDTANTGELFF. CDR3 DNA: TGCGCCAGCAGCCAAGACACTGCGAACACCGGGGAGCTGTTTTTT.

The chain carries TRBV12-3 or TRBV12-4 and TRBJ2-5; the D is unclear. This CDR3 has 13 amino acids. Trimming took 4 bases from V and 7 from J, leaving 13 bases between them. The CDR3 DNA reads as TGTGCCAGCAGTTACTCCAATTCGGGGACCCAGTACTTC. It encodes CASSYSNSGTQYF.

The chain has TRBV7-3 and TRBJ2-6; D unclear. The germline CDR1 and CDR2 sequences are SGHTA and FQGTGA. Trimming shortened V by 0 bases and J by 0 bases, and 3 bases separated the two germline ends. The CDR3 is 15 residues long. This CDR3 is CASSLTASGANVLTF. The CDR3 coding sequence is TGTGCCAGCAGCTTAACAGCCTCTGGGGCCAACGTCCTGACTTTC.

The V gene is TRBV14, the J gene TRBJ1-2; 10 bases fit TRBD1. V shed 0 bases and J 5 bases; nucleotides not matched to a gene: 6. From germline, CDR1 is SGHDN and CDR2 FVKESK. CDR3 length: 16 amino acids. The CDR3 sequence is CASSQDLDRGLYGYTF. In DNA form, the CDR3 reads TGTGCCAGCAGCCAAGATCTAGACAGGGGGCTTTATGGCTACACCTTC.

CDR3 DNA sequence: TGTGCCAGCAGCCCTCCGACTAGCACAGATACGCAGTATTTT. Translation: CASSPPTSTDTQYF. The V call is TRBV7-9, the J call TRBJ2-3; no definite D call. V was pared by 5 bases and J by 0 bases, with 9 bases between. This CDR3 is 14 amino acids long. The germline V gene encodes CDR1 SEHNR and CDR2 FQNEAQ (reference sequence).

The chain uses TRBV28 and TRBJ2-7; D is uncertain. Germline assignment: CDR1 MDHEN and CDR2 SYDVKM. The CDR3 covers 13 residues. Trimming took off 3 bases at V and 6 bases at J, with 12 bases between the two ends. This chain's CDR3 is CASSFTVNPEQYF. As DNA, the CDR3 is TGTGCCAGCAGTTTTACAGTTAACCCCGAGCAGTACTTC.

This clone has only one observation. The CDR3 is CASSLWDTNYGYTF. In DNA, the CDR3 is TGTGCCAGCAGTTTATGGGACACAAACTATGGCTACACCTTC. The V call is TRBV28, the J call TRBJ1-2; tentative D call: TRBD1 (5 bases). The CDR3 extends over 14 amino acids. V was clipped by 0 bases and J by 2 bases, with 7 bases between them. Germline CDR1 and CDR2: MDHEN and SYDVKM.

The chain joins TRBV19 to TRBJ2-2; 13 positions agree with TRBD2. The junction had 0 bases not matched to a gene; V was cut back by 2 bases and J by 6 bases. The CDR3 totals 15 residues. The germline gives CDR1 LNHDA, CDR2 SQIVND (reference sequence). CDR3 nucleotide sequence: TGTGCCAGTAGTATAACTAGCGGGGGGGCCGGGGAGCTGTTTTTT. Encoded protein: CASSITSGGAGELFF.

This clone appeared a single time. This chain links TRBV7-9 with TRBJ2-5; 11 nucleotides agree with TRBD2. Germline CDR1 reads SEHNR; CDR2 reads FQNEAQ (reference sequence). V shed 5 bases and J 4 bases; nucleotides not matched to a gene: 6. The length of the CDR3 is 15 residues. The CDR3 spells CASSPRLAGRETQYF. The CDR3 nucleotides read TGTGCCAGCAGCCCGAGACTAGCGGGGCGAGAGACCCAGTACTTC.

The chain couples TRBV29-1 to TRBJ1-2; TRBD1 agrees at 7 bases. The germline V gene encodes CDR1 SQVTM and CDR2 ANQGSEA. With V trimmed by 5 bases and J by 3 bases, 9 bases remained unmatched. The CDR3 sequence is 14 residues long. The CDR3 DNA sequence: TGCAGCGTTAGTGGGCAGGGGGATGACTATGGCTACACCTTC. Protein product: CSVSGQGDDYGYTF. The full variable domain, rest sourced from reference TRBV29-1 and TRBJ1-2, is SAVISQKPSRDICQRGTSLTIQCQVDSQVTMMFWYRQQPGQSLTLIATANQGSEATYESGFVIDKFPISRPNLTFSTLTVSNMSPEDSSIYLCSVSGQGDDYGYTFGSGTRLTVV.

The J gene is TRBJ2-1, the V gene TRBV10-3; D unresolved. V dropped 4 bases and J dropped 7 bases, with 5 bases sitting between them. The CDR3 runs to 11 residues. Looked up from germline, CDR1 is ENHRY and CDR2 is SYGVKD. The CDR3 coding sequence is TGTGCCATCAGTGTCGTAAATGAGCAGTTCTTC. Residues: CAISVVNEQFF.

This chain uses TRBV3-1 (or the pseudogene TRBV3-2) with TRBJ2-3, with a weak D call TRBD1 (6 bases). The CDR3 runs to 16 residues. Germline-derived CDR1 and CDR2 are LGHDT and YNNKEL (reference sequence). Trimming took 1 base from V and 2 from J, leaving 13 bases between them. The CDR3: CASSQAPTGLTDTQYF. The CDR3 DNA sequence: TGTGCCAGCAGCCAAGCGCCCACAGGGCTCACAGATACGCAGTATTTT.

This clone was found many times. The CDR3 nucleotides are TGTGCCAGCAGTCATGGGACTAAAGAGACCCAGTACTTC. It is translated as CASSHGTKETQYF. The chain carries TRBV28 and TRBJ2-5, with 7 positions matching TRBD2. Germline V gene data show CDR1 as MDHEN and CDR2 as SYDVKM. The CDR3 spans 13 residues. With V trimmed by 5 bases and J by 3 bases, 3 bases remained unmatched.

This chain links TRBV29-1 with TRBJ2-7; TRBD2 aligns across 9 bases. Trimming at V came to 6 bases and at J to 4 bases, leaving 10 bases not matched to a gene. The CDR3 contains 14 residues. Germline CDR1 is SQVTM and CDR2 is ANQGSEA. The CDR3 DNA is TGCAGCGTGTTTTCAGCGGGGGGCGGTTACGAGCAGTACTTC. As protein: CSVFSAGGGYEQYF.

The table lists this clone with a few counts. The chain links TRBV6-6 to TRBJ2-7; TRBD1 matches at 10 bases. The CDR3 is made up of 13 amino acids. Germline V gives CDR1 MNHNY, CDR2 SVGAGI (reference sequence). V gave up 4 bases and J gave up 4 bases; unmatched junction bases: 1. The CDR3 spells CASSSGQGYEQYF. The CDR3 nucleotides read TGTGCCAGCAGTTCGGGACAGGGGTACGAGCAGTACTTC.

The chain employs TRBV20-1 and TRBJ1-6, with unresolved D. CDR1 is DFQATT and CDR2 is SNEGSKA in the germline V gene (reference sequence). There are 15 residues in the CDR3. V lost 3 bases and J lost 0, with 9 bases in between. The CDR3 is CSASSSSSYNSPLHF. Written as DNA, the CDR3 is TGCAGTGCTAGTTCGTCAAGCTCCTATAATTCACCCCTCCACTTT.

This chain uses TRBV23-1 with TRBJ2-3; no clear D. TRBV23-1 is placed among ORFs of uncertain function. Deletions cut 3 bases from V and 4 bases from J, with 14 bases between. This CDR3 contains 15 residues. The CDR3 loop reads CASSHLDVRADTQYF. CDR3 coding DNA: TGCGCCAGCAGTCACTTAGACGTGCGAGCAGATACGCAGTATTTT.

In this sample, this clone turned up a few times. V gene TRBV18 combines with J gene TRBJ2-1, with D tentatively TRBD2 (7 bases). Per germline, CDR1 KGHSH and CDR2 LQKENI. CDR3 length: 17 amino acids. Trimming took 4 bases from V and 0 from J, leaving 16 bases between them. The CDR3 coding sequence is TGTGCCAGCTCACTCACGGCGGGGGCCCTCTCCTACAATGAGCAGTTCTTC. It is translated as CASSLTAGALSYNEQFF.

The rearrangement links TRBV5-6 to TRBJ1-6; 9 nucleotides line up with TRBD1. Per germline, CDR1 SGHDT and CDR2 YYEEEE. This CDR3 comprises 15 residues. The V gene end was trimmed by 0 bases and the J gene end by 9 bases; junction bases not matched to a gene: 4. The CDR3 here is CASSLDLGQGSPLHF. CDR3 bases: TGTGCCAGCAGCTTGGATCTGGGACAGGGTTCACCCCTCCACTTT.

The chain uses TRBV5-4 and TRBJ1-3; D remains unclear. Germline lookup yields CDR1 SGHNT and CDR2 YYREEE (reference sequence). The CDR3 totals 15 residues. V was shortened by 4 bases and J by 1 base, with 12 bases between the two germline ends. CDR3 bases: TGTGCCAGCAGCGTAGATCCGGGTTCTGGAAACACCATATATTTT. It is translated as CASSVDPGSGNTIYF.

This chain links TRBV12-3 or TRBV12-4 with TRBJ1-2; 7 bases fit TRBD1. The CDR3 loop spans 13 amino acids. The junction had 3 bases not matched to a gene; V was cut back by 5 bases and J by 3 bases. As DNA, the CDR3 is TGTGCCAGCAGTAAGACAGGGCACTATGGCTACACCTTC. Translated: CASSKTGHYGYTF.

This chain uses TRBV18 with TRBJ1-6; TRBD1 aligns across 8 bases. The CDR3 has 16 amino acids. With V trimmed by 3 bases and J by 5 bases, 6 bases remained unmatched. Germline CDR1 is KGHSH and CDR2 is LQKENI. The CDR3 sequence is CASSPRTGRDNSPLHF. CDR3 DNA: TGTGCCAGCTCACCGAGGACAGGGAGAGATAATTCACCCCTCCACTTT.

The V gene is TRBV6-5, the J gene TRBJ2-5; 9 nucleotides line up with TRBD2. Trimming at V came to 2 bases and at J to 7 bases, leaving 5 bases not matched to a gene. This CDR3 spans 14 amino acids. Germline V gene sequence: CDR1 MNHEY, CDR2 SVGAGI. CDR3 loop: CASSYGASGVTQYF. CDR3 nucleotide sequence: TGTGCCAGCAGTTACGGAGCTAGCGGGGTGACCCAGTACTTC.

The chain joins TRBV28 to TRBJ2-3, with TRBD1 matching over 9 bases. The CDR3 contains 16 residues. J lost 2 bases, V lost 5 bases, and 8 bases had no gene match. CDR1 and CDR2 from the germline V gene are MDHEN and SYDVKM. The CDR3, as DNA: TGTGCCAGCAGTCCGATCGGGACAGGGCTCACAGATACGCAGTATTTT. It is translated as CASSPIGTGLTDTQYF.

The chain couples TRBV24-1 to TRBJ2-3; 7 bases match TRBD1. This CDR3 is 16 amino acids long. With V trimmed by 3 bases and J by 4 bases, 9 bases remained unmatched. Per germline, CDR1 KGHDR and CDR2 SFDVKD. The CDR3 bases are TGTGCCACCAGTGATCCCGCCAGGGGGTTCGCAGATACGCAGTATTTT. As protein: CATSDPARGFADTQYF.

The rearrangement links TRBV7-9 to TRBJ2-1, with D unclear. Per germline, CDR1 SEHNR and CDR2 FQNEAQ (reference sequence). With 7 bases removed from V and 5 bases from J, the gap between germline ends came to 15 bases. The CDR3 covers 14 residues. CDR3 amino acids: CASTQFPVNNEQFF. CDR3 bases: TGTGCCAGCACCCAGTTTCCCGTTAACAATGAGCAGTTCTTC.